Listed here are 23 T cell receptor beta chains from one sample, sequenced in a study of control samples from healthy donors and cancer patients. Profiling relied on immunoSEQ multiplex PCR, and the TCRdb table lists in-frame clones only, not all of them. In the table there are roughly 170,000 clones, 75% to 95% of which are singletons. Sequenced input: blood. The receptor source for this set is a middle-aged woman in good health.

This chain links TRBV4-1 with TRBJ1-1; 7 bases map to TRBD1. This CDR3 is built from 16 residues. CDR1 is MGHRA, CDR2 YSYEKL, per germline. Germline trimming cut 4 bases from V and 1 base from J; bases unmatched to any gene: 9. CDR3 DNA sequence: TGCGCCAGCAGCCTCCTATCCGGGACAGAGAACACTGAAGCTTTCTTT. Its translation: CASSLLSGTENTEAFF.

The genes are TRBV18 and TRBJ1-1; D unresolved. The CDR3 loop spans 16 amino acids. Per germline, CDR1 KGHSH and CDR2 LQKENI. Trimming cost V 3 bases and J 3 bases, with 17 bases left between them. The CDR3 here is CASSPTHSFGDTEAFF. The CDR3 nucleotides read TGTGCCAGCTCACCGACCCATTCTTTCGGGGACACTGAAGCTTTCTTT.

The chain links TRBV3-1 (or the pseudogene TRBV3-2) to TRBJ2-3, with D possibly being TRBD2 (6 bases). CDR3 length equals 12 residues. V lost 4 bases to trimming and J lost 6 bases, with 8 bases between them. Germline values: CDR1 LGHDT, CDR2 YNNKEL (reference sequence). CDR3 bases: TGTGCCAGCAGCCTGGAGGGGGATACGCAGTATTTT. Amino acids: CASSLEGDTQYF.

This clone was picked up one time. The chain combines TRBV6-4 with TRBJ1-2; D unclear. Germline V lookup: CDR1 MRHNA, CDR2 SNTAGT. Trimming took off 0 bases at V and 7 bases at J, with 6 bases between the two ends. The CDR3 sequence is 12 residues long. CDR3 nucleotide sequence: TGTGCCAGCAGTGACTCTAAGCTTGGCTACACCTTC. Translation gives CASSDSKLGYTF.

The V and J genes are TRBV10-3 and TRBJ2-5; maybe TRBD2 (6 bases). The CDR3 is 13 residues long. Trimming pared 5 bases from V and 4 bases from J, leaving 11 bases between. CDR1 is ENHRY and CDR2 is SYGVKD in the germline V gene. The CDR3, as DNA: TGTGCCATCAGTTCCGGGACTCGAGAGACCCAGTACTTC. This sequence encodes CAISSGTRETQYF.

The V gene is TRBV21-1, the J gene TRBJ1-3; the D call TRBD1 from the table was never checked on the DNA. TRBV21-1 is tagged as a pseudogene. This CDR3 spans 19 amino acids. The CDR3 bases are TGTGCCAGCAGCAAAGATGGGACAGCTCAAAAAGGCCCTGGAAACACCATATATTTT. It translates to CASSKDGTAQKGPGNTIYF.

V gene TRBV7-2 combines with J gene TRBJ1-2; D unresolved. Germline V gene data show CDR1 as SGHTA and CDR2 as FQGNSA. This CDR3 has 13 amino acids. V was clipped by 5 bases and J by 1 base, with 8 bases between them. CDR3: CASSHPVNYGYTF. The DNA of the CDR3 is TGTGCCAGCAGCCACCCAGTTAACTATGGCTACACCTTC.

This clone was seen a single time. In DNA, the CDR3 is TGCGCCAGCAGCTGGACTAGCGACGGGGAGCTGTTTTTT. It specifies CASSWTSDGELFF. The V call is TRBV5-1, the J call TRBJ2-2, with 9 bases identical to TRBD2. The CDR3 runs to 13 residues. The J segment lost 7 bases and the V segment lost 3 bases, leaving 1 base of the junction unmatched. Germline V CDR1 and CDR2: SGHRS, YFSETQ.

Here the CDR3 DNA reads TGTGCCAGCAGCTATGGACTAGCCCCCTACGAGCAGTACTTC. It is translated as CASSYGLAPYEQYF. The rearrangement uses TRBV9 and TRBJ2-7; 8 nucleotides line up with TRBD2. The CDR3 loop spans 14 amino acids. V was clipped by 4 bases and J by 2 bases; unmatched bases: 5. CDR1 is SGDLS and CDR2 is YYNGEE in the germline V gene.

V is TRBV2 and J is TRBJ1-1; D is unclear. Germline loops: CDR1 SNHLY, CDR2 FYNNEI. Trimming pared 5 bases from V and 3 bases from J, leaving 10 bases between. This CDR3 region has 13 residues. CDR3: CASSPPRDTEAFF. DNA of the CDR3: TGTGCCAGCAGTCCCCCTAGGGACACTGAAGCTTTCTTT. Together with reference TRBV2 and TRBJ1-1, the CDR3 gives the full variable domain: EPEVTQTPSHQVTQMGQEVILRCVPISNHLYFYWYRQILGQKVEFLVSFYNNEISEKSEIFDDQFSVERPDGSNFTLKIRSTKLEDSAMYFCASSPPRDTEAFFGQGTRLTVV.

The chain has TRBV27 and TRBJ1-2; unclear D gene. Per germline, CDR1 MNHEY and CDR2 SMNVEV (reference sequence). Trimming left V 3 bases short and J 2 bases short, with 10 bases between. The CDR3 is 14 residues long. The CDR3 spells CASSLGGENYGYTF. Here the CDR3 DNA reads TGTGCCAGCAGTTTGGGCGGGGAGAACTATGGCTACACCTTC.

The chain recombines TRBV5-1 with TRBJ2-7, with a tentative D call TRBD1 (6 bases). Trimming pared 0 bases from V and 0 bases from J, leaving 10 bases between. Germline V gene lookup returns CDR1 SGHRS and CDR2 YFSETQ. The CDR3 length is 15 residues. This CDR3 reads CASSLVGALSYEQYF. CDR3 in DNA: TGCGCCAGCAGCTTGGTGGGGGCCCTCTCCTACGAGCAGTACTTC. Using reference TRBV5-1 and TRBJ2-7 for the parts outside the CDR3, the full variable domain is KAGVTQTPRYLIKTRGQQVTLSCSPISGHRSVSWYQQTPGQGLQFLFEYFSETQRNKGNFPGRFSGRQFSNSRSEMNVSTLELGDSALYLCASSLVGALSYEQYFGPGTRLTVT.

The chain recombines TRBV19 with TRBJ1-2; no clear D gene. There are 15 residues in the CDR3. Germline V CDR1 and CDR2: LNHDA, SQIVND (reference sequence). V gave up 5 bases and J gave up 4 bases, with 17 bases separating them. CDR3 region: CASSLDAVLTYGYTF. The CDR3 DNA follows: TGTGCCAGTAGTTTGGACGCAGTTCTAACCTATGGCTACACCTTC.

The CDR3 nucleotides read TGTGCCAGCAGCTTAGCGGGGATCATGAACACTGAAGCTTTCTTT. This translates into CASSLAGIMNTEAFF. This rearrangement joins TRBV7-2 to TRBJ1-1; D is ambiguous. Germline CDR1 and CDR2: SGHTA and FQGNSA. The CDR3 spans 15 residues. V was trimmed by 0 bases and J by 0 bases, leaving 8 bases between them.

This clone was detected only once. This specimen includes other DNA sequences encoding the same CDR3. The V gene is TRBV10-3, the J gene TRBJ2-5, with D possibly TRBD2 on 6 matching bases. In germline, CDR1 is ENHRY, CDR2 SYGVKD. This CDR3 spans 14 amino acids. Trimming removed 0 bases at V and 4 bases at J, with 9 bases between. The chain's CDR3 is CAISESGGGETQYF. The CDR3 DNA reads TGTGCCATCAGTGAGTCCGGGGGTGGAGAGACCCAGTACTTC.

This chain links TRBV11-2 with TRBJ2-3; D is unresolved. Germline CDR1 is SGHAT and CDR2 is FQNNGV. Trimming removed 4 bases at V and 6 bases at J, with 11 bases between. The CDR3 consists of 13 residues. CDR3 region: CASSSIRADTQYF. CDR3 sequence (DNA): TGTGCCAGCAGCTCGATACGAGCGGATACGCAGTATTTT.

The rearrangement joins TRBV15 to TRBJ2-7, with D possibly being TRBD1 or TRBD2 (6 bases each). There are 12 residues in the CDR3. The germline gives CDR1 LNHNV, CDR2 YYDKDF (reference sequence). Trimming left V 6 bases short and J 5 bases short, with 11 bases between. The CDR3 region is CATSLGGDEQYF. CDR3 DNA sequence: TGTGCCACCAGTCTGGGGGGCGACGAGCAGTACTTC. The entire variable domain, with the rest obtained from reference TRBV15 and TRBJ2-7, is as follows: DAMVIQNPRYQVTQFGKPVTLSCSQTLNHNVMYWYQQKSSQAPKLLFHYYDKDFNNEADTPDNFQSRRPNTSFCFLDIRSPGLGDTAMYLCATSLGGDEQYFGPGTRLTVT.

The gene calls are TRBV6-5 and TRBJ1-5, with D possibly TRBD1 on 5 matching bases. The CDR3 has 15 residues. The germline V gene has CDR1 MNHEY and CDR2 SVGAGI. V lost 6 bases, J lost 2 bases, and 14 bases lay in between. The CDR3 protein is CASSTDSRGNQPQHF. Written as DNA, the CDR3 is TGTGCCAGCAGCACCGACAGTCGGGGCAATCAGCCCCAGCATTTT.

This chain links TRBV4-2 with TRBJ1-4; D might be TRBD1 (6 bases). The V and J ends lost 0 bases and 8 bases respectively, with 22 bases between them. This CDR3 has 18 amino acids. In germline, CDR1 is LGHNA, CDR2 YNFKEQ. The CDR3 here is CASSQDPSGATASEKLFF. In DNA form, the CDR3 reads TGTGCCAGCAGCCAAGATCCCTCGGGGGCTACCGCCTCAGAAAAACTGTTTTTT.

V is TRBV4-2 and J is TRBJ2-2; 16 bases agree with TRBD2. Germline CDR1 is LGHNA and CDR2 is YNFKEQ. The CDR3 contains 18 residues. V was clipped by 0 bases and J by 6 bases; unmatched bases: 4. The CDR3 reads CASSQDQGLAGGPGELFF. The CDR3 DNA reads TGTGCCAGCAGCCAAGATCAGGGACTAGCGGGGGGGCCCGGGGAGCTGTTTTTT.

CDR3 sequence reads: CASSRTDSGNTIYF. DNA of the CDR3: TGCGCCAGCAGCCGGACGGACTCTGGAAACACCATATATTTT. V and J are TRBV4-1 and TRBJ1-3; D is unresolved. The CDR3 is 14 amino acids. Between the trimmed V and J ends, which lost 4 bases and 0 bases, there was a span of 7 bases. CDR1 and CDR2 (germline): MGHRA, YSYEKL.

The V gene is TRBV5-6, the J gene TRBJ2-7, with 12 bases matching TRBD2. V lost 4 bases and J lost 6; bases outside the gene matches: 8. Germline CDR1 is SGHDT and CDR2 is YYEEEE. The CDR3 totals 15 residues. CDR3: CASSPGLAGTSEQYF. As DNA, the CDR3 is TGTGCCAGCAGCCCAGGACTAGCGGGGACCTCCGAGCAGTACTTC.

The V call is TRBV7-8, the J call TRBJ2-7; a weak D match, TRBD1 (5 bases). From germline, CDR1 is SGHVS and CDR2 FQNEAQ. The CDR3 is 14 residues long. Trimming left V 5 bases short and J 0 bases short, with 11 bases between. The CDR3 here is CASSDDRISYEQYF. CDR3 DNA sequence: TGTGCCAGCAGCGATGACAGAATCTCCTACGAGCAGTACTTC.